This is a list of T cell receptor beta chains from one sample in a study of blood T cell repertoires in COVID-19. The assay was immunoSEQ multiplex PCR, and TCRdb's table has in-frame clones only and misses some. The sample consists of a few hundred thousand clones, 87% of them appearing once. Sequenced material: PBMCs or T cells enriched from blood (not recorded which). These receptors were taken from a woman between 25 and 40 years old who had recovered from COVID-19. Each CDR3 is given with its conserved first and last residue. A D gene is named only where the DNA matches it firmly.

j_gene,v_gene,d_gene,CDR3aa,CDR3nt
TRBJ2-7,TRBV7-2,TRBD1,CASSLTGEGLYEQYF,TGTGCCAGCAGCCTAACAGGGGAAGGACTCTACGAGCAGTACTTC
TRBJ1-1,TRBV6-5,-,CASRDRYNTEAFF,TGTGCCAGCAGGGACAGATACAACACTGAAGCTTTCTTT
TRBJ2-7,TRBV7-6,-,CASSPAVTPYEQYF,TGTGCCAGCAGCCCCGCGGTTACTCCCTACGAGCAGTACTTC
TRBJ1-1,TRBV7-3,-,CASSLGQRDTEAFF,TGTGCCAGCAGCCTCGGACAGAGGGACACTGAAGCTTTCTTT
TRBJ1-1,TRBV30,-,CAWSRGDEAFF,TGTGCCTGGAGCCGGGGAGATGAAGCTTTCTTT
TRBJ2-3,TRBV19,-,CASSGQHTDTQYF,TGTGCCAGTAGTGGGCAGCACACAGATACGCAGTATTTT
TRBJ1-2,TRBV3-1/TRBV3-2,-,CASSQVATWGYTF,TGTGCCAGCAGCCAAGTGGCCACGTGGGGCTACACCTTC
TRBJ2-7,TRBV7-2,TRBD1,CASSPAGQVIYEQYF,TGTGCCAGCAGCCCCGCCGGACAGGTGATCTACGAGCAGTACTTC
TRBJ2-7,TRBV7-2,-,CASSPRTAQGEQYF,TGTGCCAGCAGCCCACGGACAGCTCAAGGGGAGCAGTACTTC
TRBJ2-5,TRBV19,-,CASRNQGRETQYF,TGTGCCAGTAGGAACCAGGGTCGGGAGACCCAGTACTTC
TRBJ1-1,TRBV30,TRBD1,CAWRVGGANTEAFF,TGTGCCTGGAGAGTAGGGGGCGCGAACACTGAAGCTTTCTTT
TRBJ1-2,TRBV12-2,-,CASRLDPRNYGYTF,TGTGCAAGTCGCTTAGACCCCAGGAACTATGGCTACACCTTC
TRBJ2-1,TRBV10-1,TRBD2,CASSESGRGGVYNEQFF,TGCGCCAGCAGTGAGTCGGGGCGGGGGGGCGTCTACAATGAGCAGTTCTTC
TRBJ2-1,TRBV6-5,TRBD2,CASSPPLAGVYEQFF,TGTGCCAGCAGTCCCCCCCTAGCGGGGGTGTATGAGCAGTTCTTC
TRBJ1-5,TRBV2,TRBD1,CASSVPGTGGNQPQHF,TGTGCCAGCAGTGTCCCCGGGACAGGGGGCAATCAGCCCCAGCATTTT
TRBJ1-4,TRBV19,TRBD1,CASSGTGTGNEKLFF,TGTGCCAGTAGTGGAACCGGGACAGGGAATGAAAAACTGTTTTTT